This TCR beta chain was sequenced for a study of blood T cell repertoires in COVID-19. In the study overall: In each case, the material was cDNA or gDNA derived from T cells, B-cell-depleted T cells, or PBMCs.

The data were produced by immunoSEQ multiplex PCR, yet TCRdb's version contains in-frame clones alone and is incomplete. The sample has 40,000 to 60,000 clones, more than 75% seen once. Specimen: peripheral blood. The TCR sequence derives from a woman older than 75 with COVID-19, enrolled during active disease.

CDR3 amino acids: CASSRGLAGGETQYF. In DNA form, the CDR3 reads TGTGCCAGCAGTCGCGGACTAGCGGGAGGGGAGACCCAGTACTTC. This sequence joins TRBV7-9 and TRBJ2-5; the match to TRBD2 covers 15 bases. V was clipped by 6 bases and J by 5 bases; unmatched bases: 4. This CDR3 comprises 15 residues. CDR1 and CDR2 from the germline V gene are SEHNR and FQNEAQ (reference sequence).